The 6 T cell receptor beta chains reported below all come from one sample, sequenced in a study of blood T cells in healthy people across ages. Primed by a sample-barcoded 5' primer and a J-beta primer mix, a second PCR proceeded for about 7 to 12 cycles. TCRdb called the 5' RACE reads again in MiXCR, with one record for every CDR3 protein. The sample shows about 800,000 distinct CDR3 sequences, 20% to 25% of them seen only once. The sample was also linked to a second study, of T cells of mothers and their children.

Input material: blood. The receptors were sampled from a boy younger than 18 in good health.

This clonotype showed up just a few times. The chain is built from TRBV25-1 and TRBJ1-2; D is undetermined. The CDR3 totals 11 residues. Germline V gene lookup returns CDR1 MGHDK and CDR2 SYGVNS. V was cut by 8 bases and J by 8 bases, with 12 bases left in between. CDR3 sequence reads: CASRTGQGYTF. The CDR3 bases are TGTGCCAGCCGGACGGGCCAGGGCTACACCTTC.

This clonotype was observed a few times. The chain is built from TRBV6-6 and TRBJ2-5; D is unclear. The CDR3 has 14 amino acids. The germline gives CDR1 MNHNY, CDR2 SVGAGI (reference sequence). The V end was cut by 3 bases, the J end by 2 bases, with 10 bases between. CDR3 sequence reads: CASSYQRQQETQYF. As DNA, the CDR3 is TGTGCCAGCAGTTATCAACGCCAACAAGAGACCCAGTACTTC.

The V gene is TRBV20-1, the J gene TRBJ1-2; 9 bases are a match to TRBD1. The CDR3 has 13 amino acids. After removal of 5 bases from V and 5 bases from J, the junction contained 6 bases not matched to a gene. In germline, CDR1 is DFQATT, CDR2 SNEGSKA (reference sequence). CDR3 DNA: TGCAGTGCTCCGGGACAGGGAGAATATGGCTACACCTTC. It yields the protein CSAPGQGEYGYTF.

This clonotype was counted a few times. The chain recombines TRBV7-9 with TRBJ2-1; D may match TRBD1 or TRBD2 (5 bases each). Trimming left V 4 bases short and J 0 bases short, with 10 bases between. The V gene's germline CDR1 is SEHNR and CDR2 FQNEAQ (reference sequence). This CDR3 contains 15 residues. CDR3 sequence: CASSSGDRSYNEQFF. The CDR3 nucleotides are TGTGCCAGCAGCTCTGGGGACCGCTCCTACAATGAGCAGTTCTTC.

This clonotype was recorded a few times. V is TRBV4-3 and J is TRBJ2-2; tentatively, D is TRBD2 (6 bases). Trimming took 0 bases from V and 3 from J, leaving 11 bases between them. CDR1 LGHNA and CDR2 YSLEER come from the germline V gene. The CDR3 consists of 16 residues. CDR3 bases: TGCGCCAGCAGCCAAGAGGAGGGGTCCTACACCGGGGAGCTGTTTTTT. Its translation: CASSQEEGSYTGELFF.

Here the CDR3 reads CASSLEGAEQYF. The DNA for the CDR3 is TGTGCCAGCAGCTTAGAAGGGGCCGAGCAGTACTTC. The rearrangement joins TRBV11-3 to TRBJ2-7; tentative D call: TRBD1 (5 bases). The CDR3 length is 12 residues. Per the germline V gene, CDR1 is SGHNT and CDR2 is YENEEA. Trimming shortened V by 0 bases and J by 6 bases, and 6 bases separated the two germline ends.